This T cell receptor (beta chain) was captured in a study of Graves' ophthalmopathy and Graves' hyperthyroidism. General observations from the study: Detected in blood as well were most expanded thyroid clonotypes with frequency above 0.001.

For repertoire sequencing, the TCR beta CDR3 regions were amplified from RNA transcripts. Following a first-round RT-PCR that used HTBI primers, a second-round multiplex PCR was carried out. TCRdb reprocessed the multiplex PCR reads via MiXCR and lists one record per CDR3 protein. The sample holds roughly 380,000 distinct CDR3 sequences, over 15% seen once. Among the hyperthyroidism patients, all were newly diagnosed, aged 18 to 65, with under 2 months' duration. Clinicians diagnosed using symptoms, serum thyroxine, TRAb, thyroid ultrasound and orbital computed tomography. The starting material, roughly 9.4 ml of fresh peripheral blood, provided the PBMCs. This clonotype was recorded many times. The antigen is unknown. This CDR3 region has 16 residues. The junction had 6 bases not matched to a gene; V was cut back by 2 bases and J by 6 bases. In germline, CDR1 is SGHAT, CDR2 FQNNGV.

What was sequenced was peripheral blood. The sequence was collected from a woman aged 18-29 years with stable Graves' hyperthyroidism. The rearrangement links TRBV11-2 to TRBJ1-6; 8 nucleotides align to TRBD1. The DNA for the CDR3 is TGTGCCAGCAGCTTACTGGGACAGGCGATTAATTCACCCCTCCACTTT. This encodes CASSLLGQAINSPLHF.